What follows is one T cell receptor (beta chain) and its context. The antigen is undetermined. The sample belongs to a study of identifying expanded T cells in peripheral blood. The assay was immunoSEQ multiplex PCR, and TCRdb's table has in-frame clones only and misses some. The data contain around 70,000 clones, under 90% of them singletons. Study-level points and caveats: Over around two and four weeks, about 17 and 20 clones changed, versus around 1.1 between replicates. Variance in clone template counts between approximately two-week samples significantly increased with total template count across all healthy donors.

The CDR3 runs to 15 residues. Per the germline V gene, CDR1 is MDHEN and CDR2 is SYDVKM. V was pared by 3 bases and J by 6 bases, with 14 bases between. Sequencing input: blood. This rearrangement joins TRBV28 to TRBJ1-4; D may be TRBD1 (6 bases). The TCR originated in a person aged 18 to 69 in good health. This CDR3 is CASSFIGGPDEKLFF. CDR3 sequence (DNA): TGTGCCAGCAGTTTCATAGGGGGGCCTGATGAAAAACTGTTTTTT. Variable domain in full (rest from reference TRBV28 and TRBJ1-4): DVKVTQSSRYLVKRTGEKVFLECVQDMDHENMFWYRQDPGLGLRLIYFSYDVKMKEKGDIPEGYSVSREKKERFSLILESASTNQTSMYLCASSFIGGPDEKLFFGSGTQLSVL.